This TCR beta chain was recorded in a study of CD8 T cells in Susac syndrome. FACS was used to enrich TEMRA cells, whereas the CD8+ and CD4+ T cells were obtained by negative isolation. Random-hexamer reverse transcription was applied to roughly 0.45 to 1 ug RNA. From the immunoSEQ multiplex PCR reads, TCRdb called clonotypes with MiXCR, one entry per CDR3 protein. The data hold tens of thousands of distinct CDR3 sequences, with about 91% observed a single time. CDR1 is MNHEY and CDR2 is SMNVEV in the germline V gene (reference sequence). CDR3 length: 15 amino acids. The J segment lost 5 bases and the V segment lost 4 bases, leaving 9 bases of the junction unmatched.

This chain uses TRBV27 with TRBJ2-5; the match to TRBD1 covers 8 bases. This sequence originates from a human donor with multiple sclerosis. Input material: CD8+ T cells from PBMCs. The CDR3 protein is CASSSTGQGMETQYF. CDR3 nucleotides: TGTGCCAGCAGTTCAACAGGACAGGGTATGGAGACCCAGTACTTC.